These T cell receptor beta chains were read from a single sample in a study of CXCR3-negative and CXCR3-positive naive CD8 T cells. TCRdb reprocessed the 5' RACE reads and keeps a single row for each CDR3 protein, giving no DNA. This repertoire comprises 100,000 to 150,000 distinct CDR3 sequences; its ten largest clones make up roughly 0.39%. What was sequenced was naive CXCR3+ CD8+ T cells from blood. Source of these receptors: a human donor in good health. Some clones in this sample may be carry-over from other donors' samples. Each CDR3 is given with its conserved first and last residue.

v_call	j_call	cdr3_aa
TRBV28	TRBJ2-3	CASSPTAGDTDTQYF
TRBV4-1	TRBJ1-4	CASSPGTIQRSEKLFF
TRBV4-1	TRBJ2-1	CASSQGQTTYNEQFF
TRBV29-1	TRBJ1-2	CSVESGVYGYTF
TRBV20-1	TRBJ1-1	CSAMDSPSNTEAFF
TRBV5-5	TRBJ2-4	CASSFAPENIQYF
TRBV27	TRBJ1-2	CASREMGAYTF
TRBV19	TRBJ2-3	CASSIYLGDTQYF
TRBV28	TRBJ2-7	CASSLGASEIYEQYF
TRBV7-9	TRBJ2-7	CASSFSGGFDEQYF
TRBV15	TRBJ2-4	CATSRDRDRGQNIQYF
TRBV7-9	TRBJ2-7	CASRPGTSYEQYF
TRBV10-3	TRBJ2-1	CAISERTSGRSNEQFF
TRBV12-3/TRBV12-4	TRBJ2-1	CASSPHLYNEQFF
TRBV5-6	TRBJ2-5	CASSFFAGGKETQYF
TRBV27	TRBJ2-7	CASSGTVLQVSYEQYF
TRBV7-8	TRBJ2-7	CASTQGGQTQYF
TRBV28	TRBJ2-3	CASSLLLRTASTDTQYF
TRBV15	TRBJ2-2	CATSSRREGTGELFF
TRBV7-9	TRBJ1-4	CASSSARGLLPTTNEKLFF